The sequence of this TCR beta chain was determined in a study of beta chain features in type 1 diabetes. Findings of the study overall: The study found moderately but significantly shorter TCRB CDR3s in all four CD4+ subsets of Type 1 diabetes patients. For TCRB rearrangement, an influence of HLA type remained unresolved here.

As every portion of the isolated RNA was reverse transcribed, the sequencing read expressed TCRB transcripts. The data were produced by immunoSEQ multiplex PCR, yet TCRdb's version contains in-frame clones alone and is incomplete. The repertoire holds around 130,000 clones, 9% seen once, with over 0.6% in the top ten. Of note for this clone: Antigen specificity is unknown.

The ends were cut back, 4 bases at V and 10 bases at J, with 29 bases in the middle. This CDR3 contains 17 residues. CDR1 is GTSNPN and CDR2 is SVGIG in the germline V gene (reference sequence). V usage is TRBV30 and J usage is TRBJ2-1; tentative D call: TRBD2 (5 bases). Sequencing used central memory CD4+ T cells from blood. This receptor was identified in a man in his thirties or forties with type 1 diabetes. This chain's CDR3 is CAWNRRSSGGSNGEQFF. CDR3 nucleotides: TGTGCCTGGAACCGTAGGAGCTCTGGCGGGTCAAACGGGGAGCAGTTCTTC. The full variable domain, in which reference TRBV30 and TRBJ2-1 provide the parts outside the CDR3, is SQTIHQWPATLVQPVGSPLSLECTVEGTSNPNLYWYRQAAGRGLQLLFYSVGIGQISSEVPQNLSASRPQDRQFILSSKKLLLSDSGFYLCAWNRRSSGGSNGEQFFGPGTRLTVL.